This T cell receptor beta chain is drawn from a study of technical replicates of blood from several donors. TCRdb's copy holds only in-frame clones and misses some; the assay was immunoSEQ multiplex PCR. The sample has around 72,000 clones, more than 85% seen once. Germline CDR1 and CDR2: SGHTA and FQGNSA. The CDR3 contains 14 residues. V shed 0 bases and J shed 7 bases, with 12 bases lying between them. This sequence joins TRBV7-2 and TRBJ1-2; D is possibly TRBD1 (6 bases). The TCR sequence derives from a human donor in good health. Some clones in this sample may be carry-over from other donors' samples. Specimen: PBMCs. The CDR3 nucleotides read TGTGCCAGCAGCTTAGCCCAGGGGAAGGGTGGCTACACCTTC. It translates to CASSLAQGKGGYTF.